Sequencing of this T cell receptor (beta chain) was carried out in a study of blood T cell repertoires in COVID-19. Study in general: Acute and convalescent COVID-19 specimens originated in the United States, Italy and Spain. In each case, the material was cDNA or gDNA derived from T cells, B-cell-depleted T cells, or PBMCs.

In the original analysis: It was from reference gene primer amplification that nucleated cell counts were estimated. TCRdb keeps only in-frame clones here, not all; method: immunoSEQ multiplex PCR. V, J and clone size were drawn from that table, and D and trimming were deduced from the DNA. The sample has about 170,000 clones, over 70% seen once; the top ten hold 2.8%. With 2 bases removed from V and 5 bases from J, the gap between germline ends came to 10 bases. Germline CDR1 is SEHNR and CDR2 is FQNEAQ (reference sequence). This CDR3 spans 15 amino acids. The chain carries TRBV7-9 and TRBJ1-6; D is possibly TRBD1 (5 bases). Sample: peripheral blood. The TCR comes from a man in his 70s with acute or convalescent COVID-19. The CDR3 nucleotides are TGTGCCAGCAGCTTAAGCAGGGCAAATAATTCACCCCTCCACTTT. Translation: CASSLSRANNSPLHF.